Listed below are T cell receptor beta chains from one sample, sequenced in a study of cytomegalovirus exposure and HLA in healthy donors. The data were produced by immunoSEQ multiplex PCR, yet TCRdb's version contains in-frame clones alone and is incomplete. The table has roughly 280,000 clones, roughly 85% seen once. The sample consisted of PBMCs. The receptors stem from a woman aged 18 to 35 in good health and CMV-seronegative. Each CDR3 is given with its conserved first and last residue. The D gene is left open where the match is weak. Clone size is given for some rows only: seen once, a few or many times, or a class if the clone is expanded.

J gene: TRBJ1-2; clone size: .; V gene: TRBV5-1; D gene: .; CDR3 protein: CASSEEGGPSDYGYTF; CDR3 DNA: TGCGCCAGCAGCGAAGAAGGGGGTCCTTCGGACTATGGCTACACCTTC
J gene: TRBJ1-6; clone size: .; V gene: TRBV5-1; D gene: .; CDR3 protein: CASSLDRGEGKSPLHF; CDR3 DNA: TGCGCCAGCAGCTTGGATAGGGGGGAGGGAAAATCACCCCTCCACTTT
J gene: TRBJ1-2; clone size: .; V gene: TRBV27; D gene: TRBD1; CDR3 protein: CASRVPGQGFYGYTF; CDR3 DNA: TGTGCCAGCAGAGTTCCGGGACAGGGATTCTATGGCTACACCTTC
J gene: TRBJ2-5; clone size: once; V gene: TRBV4-1; D gene: TRBD2; CDR3 protein: CASSRAGLAGETQYF; CDR3 DNA: TGCGCCAGCAGCCGCGCGGGGCTAGCGGGAGAGACCCAGTACTTC
J gene: TRBJ2-1; clone size: .; V gene: TRBV2; D gene: TRBD2; CDR3 protein: CAITPLGTSGYNEQFF; CDR3 DNA: TGTGCCATCACACCGCTCGGGACTAGCGGCTACAATGAGCAGTTCTTC
J gene: TRBJ1-4; clone size: .; V gene: TRBV10-3; D gene: TRBD1; CDR3 protein: CAISESPGQANEKLFF; CDR3 DNA: TGTGCCATCAGTGAGTCACCGGGACAGGCTAATGAAAAACTGTTTTTT
J gene: TRBJ2-7; clone size: .; V gene: TRBV5-6; D gene: .; CDR3 protein: CASSLYSEQYF; CDR3 DNA: TGTGCCAGCAGCTTATACAGCGAGCAGTACTTC
J gene: TRBJ2-3; clone size: few; V gene: TRBV6-5; D gene: TRBD2; CDR3 protein: CVSERGGGNTQYF; CDR3 DNA: TGTGTATCTGAGCGGGGGGGCGGGAATACGCAGTATTTT
J gene: TRBJ2-7; clone size: .; V gene: TRBV28; D gene: TRBD1; CDR3 protein: CASSGGGQGGEQYF; CDR3 DNA: TGTGCCAGCAGCGGCGGGGGACAGGGGGGCGAGCAGTACTTC
J gene: TRBJ2-5; clone size: .; V gene: TRBV10-1; D gene: TRBD2; CDR3 protein: CASSPSGSRETQYF; CDR3 DNA: TGCGCCAGCAGCCCTAGCGGGAGTAGGGAGACCCAGTACTTC
J gene: TRBJ2-1; clone size: .; V gene: TRBV6-4; D gene: TRBD2; CDR3 protein: CASSEWASGGEYNEQFF; CDR3 DNA: TGTGCCAGCAGTGAGTGGGCGAGCGGGGGGGAATACAATGAGCAGTTCTTC
J gene: TRBJ1-2; clone size: .; V gene: TRBV27; D gene: .; CDR3 protein: CASSWNRIAEYGYTF; CDR3 DNA: TGTGCCAGCAGTTGGAACAGGATTGCCGAGTATGGCTACACCTTC
J gene: TRBJ1-1; clone size: .; V gene: TRBV28; D gene: .; CDR3 protein: CASSLSPAEAFF; CDR3 DNA: TGTGCCAGCAGTTTATCGCCAGCTGAAGCTTTCTTT
J gene: TRBJ1-1; clone size: .; V gene: TRBV27; D gene: TRBD1; CDR3 protein: CASSWDRLTEAFF; CDR3 DNA: TGTGCCAGCAGTTGGGACAGGTTGACTGAAGCTTTCTTT
J gene: TRBJ2-7; clone size: .; V gene: TRBV18; D gene: .; CDR3 protein: CASSPPLGQYYEQYF; CDR3 DNA: TGTGCCAGCTCACCACCGTTAGGACAGTACTACGAGCAGTACTTC
J gene: TRBJ1-2; clone size: .; V gene: TRBV19; D gene: .; CDR3 protein: CASTSGNGYTF; CDR3 DNA: TGTGCCAGTACCTCCGGGAATGGCTACACCTTC
J gene: TRBJ2-1; clone size: .; V gene: TRBV15; D gene: .; CDR3 protein: CATSRDSLRQAGDWYNEQFF; CDR3 DNA: TGTGCCACCAGCAGAGATTCATTAAGACAGGCCGGAGATTGGTACAATGAGCAGTTCTTC
J gene: TRBJ2-2; clone size: .; V gene: TRBV7-6; D gene: TRBD2; CDR3 protein: CASSLVSGGAHTGELFF; CDR3 DNA: TGTGCCAGCAGCTTAGTTAGCGGGGGGGCTCACACCGGGGAGCTGTTTTTT
J gene: TRBJ2-1; clone size: .; V gene: TRBV9; D gene: TRBD2; CDR3 protein: CASSAHGGGAENEQFF; CDR3 DNA: TGTGCCAGCAGCGCCCATGGCGGGGGGGCCGAAAATGAGCAGTTCTTC
J gene: TRBJ2-5; clone size: .; V gene: TRBV6-5; D gene: TRBD2; CDR3 protein: CASSYSLRGRGGAQYF; CDR3 DNA: TGTGCCAGCAGTTACTCCCTCCGTGGCCGCGGGGGGGCCCAGTACTTC
J gene: TRBJ2-7; clone size: .; V gene: TRBV6-5; D gene: .; CDR3 protein: CASSLDSDYEQYF; CDR3 DNA: TGTGCCAGCAGTTTGGACAGCGACTACGAGCAGTACTTC
J gene: TRBJ1-2; clone size: .; V gene: TRBV5-6; D gene: .; CDR3 protein: CASSLGDTSYGYTF; CDR3 DNA: TGTGCCAGCAGCTTGGGGGACACCAGCTATGGCTACACCTTC
J gene: TRBJ1-5; clone size: .; V gene: TRBV2; D gene: TRBD1; CDR3 protein: CASRTGFSGNQPQHF; CDR3 DNA: TGTGCCAGCAGGACAGGGTTTTCGGGCAATCAGCCCCAGCATTTT
J gene: TRBJ2-5; clone size: once; V gene: TRBV2; D gene: TRBD1; CDR3 protein: CASGTVEETQYF; CDR3 DNA: TGTGCCAGCGGGACAGTCGAAGAGACCCAGTACTTC
J gene: TRBJ1-5; clone size: .; V gene: TRBV19; D gene: .; CDR3 protein: CASSVQGIQPQHF; CDR3 DNA: TGTGCCAGTAGTGTCCAGGGTATCCAGCCCCAGCATTTT
J gene: TRBJ1-5; clone size: .; V gene: TRBV6-5; D gene: .; CDR3 protein: CASSYSGYSNQPQHF; CDR3 DNA: TGTGCCAGCAGTTATTCCGGTTATAGCAATCAGCCCCAGCATTTT
J gene: TRBJ2-2; clone size: once; V gene: TRBV4-3; D gene: .; CDR3 protein: CASRSGLNTGELFF; CDR3 DNA: TGCGCCAGCAGGTCGGGACTCAACACCGGGGAGCTGTTTTTT
J gene: TRBJ2-7; clone size: .; V gene: TRBV5-1; D gene: TRBD1; CDR3 protein: CASSLGTGAYEQYF; CDR3 DNA: TGCGCCAGCAGCTTGGGGACAGGAGCCTACGAGCAGTACTTC